The source of this TCR beta chain is a study of CD8 T cells in ankylosing spondylitis. Study results and caveats: There was a TCR beta motif, made of roughly eight highly homologous variants, that appeared characteristic of ankylosing spondylitis blood.

One entry per CDR3 protein, called by TCRdb with MiXCR from the 5' RACE reads. The data contain over 450,000 distinct CDR3 sequences, more than 9.5% of them seen just once; the ten biggest clones take up under 7.5%. Points on this clonotype: Its antigen remains unidentified.

Sample: blood, either unsorted or a sorted T cell fraction (not recorded which). This TCR was recovered from a male donor with ankylosing spondylitis.

The CDR3 bases are TGCGCCAGCAGCTTCTCCGGGACAGCCGAAGAGACCCAGTACTTC. Translating gives CASSFSGTAEETQYF. The chain links TRBV5-1 to TRBJ2-5; 7 bases map to TRBD1. J lost 3 bases, V lost 2 bases, and 7 bases had no gene match. Germline values: CDR1 SGHRS, CDR2 YFSETQ. The length of the CDR3 is 15 residues. Filled out from reference TRBV5-1 and TRBJ2-5, the complete variable domain reads KAGVTQTPRYLIKTRGQQVTLSCSPISGHRSVSWYQQTPGQGLQFLFEYFSETQRNKGNFPGRFSGRQFSNSRSEMNVSTLELGDSALYLCASSFSGTAEETQYFGPGTRLLVL.